These 25 T cell receptor beta chains originate from one sample sequenced in a study of identical twins. From the 5' RACE reads, TCRdb called clonotypes with MiXCR, one entry per CDR3 protein. The top ten clones hold 1.5% to 2% of a sample with around 960,000 distinct CDR3 sequences, around an eighth of them seen once. The data were also submitted as part of a second study, on yellow fever vaccine responses in identical twins.

Sequencing was done on a sample of PBMCs. These receptors all come from a woman younger than 35 in good health.

This clonotype has more than one count but fewer than ten. The V call is TRBV28, the J call TRBJ2-7; TRBD1 matches 9 bases. The CDR3 is 16 amino acids. The germline V gene has CDR1 MDHEN and CDR2 SYDVKM. The ends lost 3 bases at V and 3 bases at J; junction bases unmatched: 9. This CDR3 is CASSLLGGTGNYEQYF. In DNA form, the CDR3 reads TGTGCCAGCAGTTTGCTTGGGGGGACAGGGAACTACGAGCAGTACTTC.

This rearrangement joins TRBV7-9 to TRBJ2-3; D could derive from TRBD1 or TRBD2 (5 bases each). There are 15 residues in the CDR3. Germline V gene data show CDR1 as SEHNR and CDR2 as FQNEAQ (reference sequence). With 1 base removed from V and 5 bases from J, the gap between germline ends came to 13 bases. The chain's CDR3 is CASSLGGPPGDTQYF. CDR3 in DNA: TGTGCCAGCAGCTTAGGGGGACCTCCCGGAGATACGCAGTATTTT.

This clonotype turned up a few times. This chain joins TRBV25-1 and TRBJ1-2; D is ambiguous. V dropped 1 base and J dropped 8 bases, with 5 bases sitting between them. The CDR3 is 11 amino acids. The V gene's germline CDR1 is MGHDK and CDR2 SYGVNS. The CDR3 DNA is TGTGCCAGCAGTGAATCCCAAGGCTACACCTTC. It is translated as CASSESQGYTF.

This clonotype was counted between two and nine times. V usage is TRBV2 and J usage is TRBJ2-3; 12 bases fit TRBD2. V gave up 3 bases and J gave up 0 bases; unmatched junction bases: 7. The length of the CDR3 is 18 residues. Per germline, CDR1 SNHLY and CDR2 FYNNEI. This CDR3 reads CASSEVLAGGGSTDTQYF. The CDR3 DNA reads as TGTGCCAGCAGTGAGGTACTAGCGGGAGGCGGAAGCACAGATACGCAGTATTTT. The whole variable domain, remainder taken from reference TRBV2 and TRBJ2-3, is EPEVTQTPSHQVTQMGQEVILRCVPISNHLYFYWYRQILGQKVEFLVSFYNNEISEKSEIFDDQFSVERPDGSNFTLKIRSTKLEDSAMYFCASSEVLAGGGSTDTQYFGPGTRLTVL.

The chain combines TRBV7-9 with TRBJ1-1; 10 nucleotides line up with TRBD1. The V gene's germline CDR1 is SEHNR and CDR2 FQNEAQ (reference sequence). The CDR3 loop spans 13 amino acids. CDR3 sequence: CASTTGGIAEAFF. The DNA for the CDR3 is TGTGCTTCGACGACAGGGGGCATCGCTGAAGCTTTCTTT.

This clonotype was seen more than once but under ten times. The chain links TRBV12-3 or TRBV12-4 to TRBJ1-2; TRBD1 agrees at 7 bases. Unmatched junction bases numbered 9, after V lost 6 bases and J lost 8 bases. CDR3 size: 13 residues. CDR3 in amino acids: CASRGAGTEGYTF. CDR3 bases: TGTGCCAGCAGAGGTGCCGGGACAGAAGGCTACACCTTC.

The chain joins TRBV11-2 to TRBJ1-1, with unresolved D. Looked up from germline, CDR1 is SGHAT and CDR2 is FQNNGV. V was cut by 0 bases and J by 0 bases, with 23 bases left in between. This CDR3 is 20 amino acids long. This CDR3 reads CASSLDGRWVSPKVNTEAFF. The CDR3 DNA reads as TGTGCCAGCAGCTTAGATGGTAGGTGGGTTTCTCCCAAGGTGAACACTGAAGCTTTCTTT. The entire variable domain, with the rest obtained from reference TRBV11-2 and TRBJ1-1, is as follows: EAGVAQSPRYKIIEKRQSVAFWCNPISGHATLYWYQQILGQGPKLLIQFQNNGVVDDSQLPKDRFSAERLKGVDSTLKIQPAKLEDSAVYLCASSLDGRWVSPKVNTEAFFGQGTRLTVV.

This clonotype has at least ten counts. The chain uses TRBV5-1 and TRBJ2-3, with 13 bases lining up with TRBD2. J lost 6 bases, V lost 0 bases, and 7 bases had no gene match. Per germline, CDR1 SGHRS and CDR2 YFSETQ. The CDR3 is made up of 17 amino acids. The CDR3 bases are TGCGCCAGCAGCTTGGGGACTAGCGGGAGTCGAGGGGATACGCAGTATTTT. This sequence encodes CASSLGTSGSRGDTQYF.

This clonotype was observed a handful of times. The chain joins TRBV5-1 to TRBJ2-1, with D possibly TRBD2 on 7 matching bases. Germline CDR1 and CDR2: SGHRS and YFSETQ. V dropped 3 bases and J dropped 1 base, with 14 bases sitting between them. This CDR3 has 16 amino acids. CDR3 region: CASSWGEGVSYNEQFF. As DNA, the CDR3 is TGCGCCAGCAGCTGGGGGGAGGGGGTTTCCTACAATGAGCAGTTCTTC.

The V call is TRBV5-1, the J call TRBJ2-1, with 8 nucleotides matching TRBD1. CDR3 size: 14 residues. In germline, CDR1 is SGHRS, CDR2 YFSETQ. V was pared by 4 bases and J by 6 bases, with 6 bases of the junction left unmatched. CDR3 sequence reads: CASSPGDRGNEQFF. CDR3 coding DNA: TGCGCCAGCAGCCCCGGAGACAGGGGCAATGAGCAGTTCTTC.

V gene TRBV4-2 combines with J gene TRBJ2-2; 12 bases match TRBD2. Germline V gene lookup returns CDR1 LGHNA and CDR2 YNFKEQ. This CDR3 region has 17 residues. The junction had 10 bases not matched to a gene; V was cut back by 4 bases and J by 7 bases. Here the CDR3 DNA reads TGTGCCAGCAGCCCCAATCCTAGCGGGGGGGCGAACGGGGAGCTGTTTTTT. Amino acid sequence: CASSPNPSGGANGELFF.

The chain carries TRBV24-1 and TRBJ2-3; D unresolved. The V gene lost 7 bases and the J gene lost 0 bases, with 19 bases spanning the gap. CDR3 size: 17 residues. Per the germline V gene, CDR1 is KGHDR and CDR2 is SFDVKD. The CDR3 sequence: CATSAHLDGPSTDTQYF. DNA for the CDR3: TGTGCCACCAGCGCCCACTTGGACGGACCTAGCACAGATACGCAGTATTTT.

The chain has TRBV4-1 and TRBJ2-2, with unresolved D. The CDR3 has 14 amino acids. The V end was cut by 3 bases, the J end by 7 bases, with 12 bases between. Germline V gene data show CDR1 as MGHRA and CDR2 as YSYEKL. CDR3 in DNA: TGCGCCAGCAGCCAGGCGAACTTGAACGGGGAGCTGTTTTTT. This sequence encodes CASSQANLNGELFF.

This clonotype was picked up a small number of times. This chain connects TRBV7-8 to TRBJ2-5, with TRBD1 matching 7 bases. The CDR3 length is 16 residues. V lost 1 base and J lost 4; bases outside the gene matches: 9. Germline loops: CDR1 SGHVS, CDR2 FQNEAQ. The CDR3, as DNA: TGTGCCAGCAGCTTAGGCCTAATGACAGGGAGAGAGACCCAGTACTTC. Residues: CASSLGLMTGRETQYF.

The chain links TRBV7-8 to TRBJ2-2; 11 positions agree with TRBD2. Germline V gives CDR1 SGHVS, CDR2 FQNEAQ. V trimming: 3 bases; J trimming: 2 bases; junction bases outside the gene matches: 11. The CDR3 covers 19 residues. DNA of the CDR3: TGTGCCAGCAGCTTCCCCCTTAGCGGGAGGGAATTTAACACCGGGGAGCTGTTTTTT. It specifies CASSFPLSGREFNTGELFF.

Only a few counts were recorded for this clonotype. The chain links TRBV15 to TRBJ2-1; TRBD1 matches at 8 bases. The junction had 2 bases not matched to a gene; V was cut back by 4 bases and J by 6 bases. The germline gives CDR1 LNHNV, CDR2 YYDKDF (reference sequence). This CDR3 is built from 13 residues. CDR3 sequence reads: CATSTTGGNEQFF. DNA for the CDR3: TGTGCCACCAGCACTACAGGGGGCAATGAGCAGTTCTTC. Drawing the rest from reference TRBV15 and TRBJ2-1, the complete variable domain is DAMVIQNPRYQVTQFGKPVTLSCSQTLNHNVMYWYQQKSSQAPKLLFHYYDKDFNNEADTPDNFQSRRPNTSFCFLDIRSPGLGDTAMYLCATSTTGGNEQFFGPGTRLTVL.

A remark on this clonotype: A read error may produce the germline difference seen at one junction end. The chain couples TRBV18 to TRBJ2-7; 8 bases agree with TRBD2. CDR1 KGHSH and CDR2 LQKENI come from the germline V gene. This CDR3 is 16 amino acids long. The CDR3: CASSEGNSGSTYERYF. CDR3 DNA sequence: TGTGCCAGCTCGGAAGGGAACAGCGGGAGTACCTACGAGCGGTACTTC.

This clonotype was observed a handful of times. The V gene is TRBV6-1, the J gene TRBJ1-5; D is ambiguous. Trimming took off 0 bases at V and 6 bases at J, with 9 bases between the two ends. This CDR3 is built from 14 residues. Germline V CDR1 and CDR2: MNHNS, SASEGT. CDR3 nucleotide sequence: TGTGCCAGCAGTGAAGCGTGGGGTGGTCAGCCCCAGCATTTT. This sequence encodes CASSEAWGGQPQHF.

This clonotype showed up just a few times. The rearrangement uses TRBV25-1 and TRBJ2-1; the D is unclear. Trimming left V 2 bases short and J 0 bases short, with 8 bases between. CDR1 is MGHDK, CDR2 SYGVNS, per germline. The CDR3 runs 15 residues. CDR3 DNA: TGTGCCAGCAGTGAACCATCGAACTCCTACAATGAGCAGTTCTTC. Its protein is CASSEPSNSYNEQFF.

The table lists this clonotype with a few counts. The chain couples TRBV6-6 to TRBJ2-7; no clear D gene. CDR1 and CDR2 (germline): MNHNY, SVGAGI (reference sequence). The CDR3 is 12 residues long. Trimming took off 5 bases at V and 4 bases at J, with 9 bases between the two ends. This chain's CDR3 is CASSGFEYEQYF. Here the CDR3 DNA reads TGTGCCAGCAGTGGGTTTGAGTACGAGCAGTACTTC.

The chain carries TRBV10-3 and TRBJ2-6, with 9 bases that match TRBD1. The CDR3 contains 14 residues. The junction had 3 bases not matched to a gene; V was cut back by 10 bases and J by 2 bases. Germline V lookup: CDR1 ENHRY, CDR2 SYGVKD. The CDR3 protein is CASTGGPGANVLTF. DNA for the CDR3: TGTGCCAGTACAGGGGGCCCTGGGGCCAACGTCCTGACTTTC.

This clonotype was detected only a few times. The rearrangement uses TRBV5-5 and TRBJ1-1; a possible D gene is TRBD1 (5 bases). With 0 bases removed from V and 6 bases from J, the gap between germline ends came to 18 bases. The CDR3 contains 16 residues. Germline V gene lookup returns CDR1 SGHKS and CDR2 YYEKEE (reference sequence). The CDR3 DNA follows: TGTGCCAGCAGCTTGGGGGGGGACTTCCCCGGGGCTGAAGCTTTCTTT. Its protein is CASSLGGDFPGAEAFF.

The chain carries TRBV6-5 and TRBJ2-4; TRBD2 agrees at 10 bases. The V segment lost 0 bases and the J segment 7 bases; nucleotides outside the gene matches: 9. The CDR3 spans 17 residues. The germline CDR1 and CDR2 sequences are MNHEY and SVGAGI. For the CDR3, the DNA is TGTGCCAGCAGTTACTCGGCGGCTAGCGGGAGTCGGAACATTCAGTACTTC. Amino acid sequence: CASSYSAASGSRNIQYF.

The table lists this clonotype with a few counts. The chain employs TRBV2 and TRBJ2-7; D could derive from TRBD1 or TRBD2 (5 bases each). Looked up from germline, CDR1 is SNHLY and CDR2 is FYNNEI. The CDR3 is 18 amino acids. The germline V and J ends were trimmed by 2 bases and 4 bases, with 24 bases remaining between them. The CDR3 reads CASSERAQILGRGYEQYF. In DNA form, the CDR3 reads TGTGCCAGCAGTGAAAGGGCCCAGATACTAGGTAGGGGATACGAGCAGTACTTC.

A note on this clonotype: A read error is possible here, since a much larger clone lies one base away. The genes are TRBV20-1 and TRBJ2-2; the match to TRBD2 covers 9 bases. V was pared by 4 bases and J by 1 base, with 1 base of the junction left unmatched. Germline CDR1 DFQATT, CDR2 SNEGSKA (reference sequence). The CDR3 runs 14 residues. Here the CDR3 reads CSAISGGNTGELFF. CDR3 DNA sequence: TGCAGTGCTATTAGCGGGGGGAACACCGGGGAGCTGTTTTTT.